These T cell receptor beta chains were read from a single sample in a study of radiotherapy plus CTLA-4 blockade in lung cancer. Assay used: immunoSEQ multiplex PCR; TCRdb lists only in-frame clones, some missing. The sample consists of roughly 48,000 clones, 82% of them appearing once. The sample here was peripheral blood, taken from a patient treated with radiotherapy plus ipilimumab. All receptors derive from a human donor with non-small cell lung cancer who had stable disease on radiotherapy plus ipilimumab. The CDR3 runs from the conserved cysteine through the conserved F or W. The order of the fields is CDR3 protein, V gene, J gene.

CDR3 protein: CASSYGQGASYNEQFF
V gene: TRBV4-3
J gene: TRBJ2-1

CDR3 protein: CAWRLRDRAYEQYF
V gene: TRBV30
J gene: TRBJ2-7

CDR3 protein: CASSSAGGVTEAFF
V gene: TRBV7-9
J gene: TRBJ1-1

CDR3 protein: CASSEWYMGQQETQYF
V gene: TRBV6-1
J gene: TRBJ2-5

CDR3 protein: CASTYRAGSYEQYF
V gene: TRBV2
J gene: TRBJ2-7

CDR3 protein: CASTGTGILGPSGYTF
V gene: TRBV28
J gene: TRBJ1-2

CDR3 protein: CASREPGQGAGEQYF
V gene: TRBV2
J gene: TRBJ2-7

CDR3 protein: CASSHDPGLAGVGQYF
V gene: TRBV5-4
J gene: TRBJ2-7

CDR3 protein: CASTTLRQTNEKLFF
V gene: TRBV6-6
J gene: TRBJ1-4

CDR3 protein: CASSPRWNQPQHF
V gene: TRBV7-2
J gene: TRBJ1-5

CDR3 protein: CASSRQVNYGYTF
V gene: TRBV6-5
J gene: TRBJ1-2

CDR3 protein: CASSQEGGPERNTQYF
V gene: TRBV4-3
J gene: TRBJ2-3

CDR3 protein: CASRASGNYEQYF
V gene: TRBV27
J gene: -

CDR3 protein: CASSRAGVYNEQFF
V gene: TRBV27
J gene: TRBJ2-1

CDR3 protein: CASGLAGETQYF
V gene: TRBV11-1
J gene: TRBJ2-5

CDR3 protein: CASSLRTGALYEQYF
V gene: TRBV27
J gene: TRBJ2-7

CDR3 protein: CASSVSGGHTDTQYF
V gene: TRBV9
J gene: TRBJ2-3

CDR3 protein: CASSSGQVIFYGYTF
V gene: TRBV5-6
J gene: TRBJ1-2

CDR3 protein: CASSPSGQGEGEQFF
V gene: TRBV18
J gene: TRBJ2-1

CDR3 protein: CASRRTGADTEAFF
V gene: TRBV5-6
J gene: TRBJ1-1

CDR3 protein: CASSTRRVRGTQPQHF
V gene: TRBV28
J gene: TRBJ1-5

CDR3 protein: CASSIGTRSEQYF
V gene: TRBV19
J gene: TRBJ2-7

CDR3 protein: CASSGLAGIYEQYF
V gene: TRBV6-1
J gene: TRBJ2-7

CDR3 protein: CASSQGRLAGKRDNEQFF
V gene: TRBV7-6
J gene: TRBJ2-1

CDR3 protein: CASSIAGGSGANVLTF
V gene: TRBV19
J gene: TRBJ2-6

CDR3 protein: CSVEVREGFDEQYF
V gene: TRBV29-1
J gene: TRBJ2-7

CDR3 protein: CASKRGRGTEAFF
V gene: TRBV19
J gene: TRBJ1-1

CDR3 protein: CASSGAGTGKGNEQFF
V gene: TRBV5-1
J gene: TRBJ2-1

CDR3 protein: CASRPLQGDTEAFF
V gene: TRBV28
J gene: TRBJ1-1

CDR3 protein: CASRAGTVSNQPQHF
V gene: TRBV27
J gene: TRBJ1-5

CDR3 protein: CASSPGTGNYGYTF
V gene: TRBV5-1
J gene: TRBJ1-2

CDR3 protein: CASSPRLTTSEQFF
V gene: TRBV7-2
J gene: TRBJ2-1

CDR3 protein: CASSVVGLAANTGELFF
V gene: TRBV9
J gene: TRBJ2-2

CDR3 protein: CASSLSPRDKYEQYF
V gene: TRBV7-2
J gene: TRBJ2-7

CDR3 protein: CASSTGQWDTEAFF
V gene: TRBV9
J gene: TRBJ1-1

CDR3 protein: CASSWDSIQETQYF
V gene: TRBV5-1
J gene: TRBJ2-5

CDR3 protein: CASSVGTSGSNEQFF
V gene: TRBV9
J gene: TRBJ2-1

CDR3 protein: CASGSPGLAGETYEQYF
V gene: TRBV28
J gene: TRBJ2-7

CDR3 protein: CASSLIPSTGGETQYF
V gene: TRBV7-2
J gene: TRBJ2-5

CDR3 protein: CASSRGGRGTQYF
V gene: TRBV19
J gene: TRBJ2-5

CDR3 protein: CASGGTDSYEQYF
V gene: TRBV27
J gene: TRBJ2-7

CDR3 protein: CASTGGLGYTF
V gene: TRBV28
J gene: TRBJ1-2

CDR3 protein: CASSFVGDARETQYF
V gene: TRBV11-2
J gene: TRBJ2-5

CDR3 protein: CASSRIGQGGETQYF
V gene: TRBV28
J gene: TRBJ2-5

CDR3 protein: CASSLEGQRILYNEQFF
V gene: TRBV5-1
J gene: TRBJ2-1

CDR3 protein: CASSVGTAVSGNTIYF
V gene: TRBV28
J gene: TRBJ1-3

CDR3 protein: CASSDRTVNTGELFF
V gene: TRBV25-1
J gene: TRBJ2-2

CDR3 protein: CASSYSSGQYTEAFF
V gene: TRBV6-5
J gene: TRBJ1-1

CDR3 protein: CASSGGIPYNEQFF
V gene: TRBV19
J gene: TRBJ2-1

CDR3 protein: CASRSPQAMNTEAFF
V gene: TRBV7-2
J gene: TRBJ1-1

CDR3 protein: CASHRDRRSSGANVLTF
V gene: TRBV19
J gene: TRBJ2-6

CDR3 protein: CASSLSQGLAGVAEQYF
V gene: TRBV5-6
J gene: TRBJ2-7

CDR3 protein: CASSQGGSGSSYNEQFF
V gene: TRBV4-1
J gene: TRBJ2-1

CDR3 protein: CASSLDRTNTGELFF
V gene: TRBV11-3
J gene: TRBJ2-2

CDR3 protein: CASSASGTGWFTEAFF
V gene: TRBV6-1
J gene: TRBJ1-1

CDR3 protein: CASIGRTGGDGTEAFF
V gene: TRBV28
J gene: TRBJ1-1

CDR3 protein: CASSLTSGRTPEQYF
V gene: TRBV27
J gene: -

CDR3 protein: CASSFIVSGRSDTQYF
V gene: TRBV28
J gene: TRBJ2-3